What follows are 11 T cell receptor beta chains derived from one specimen sequenced in a study of T-cell reconstitution after alpha-beta-depleted transplantation in children (dated by TCRdb to 2015 to 2016). The library was produced with PCR. Sequencing used an Illumina HiSeq 2500. To normalize quantification of the TCRbeta repertoire, the TCR libraries were built with molecular barcoding that relied on unique molecular identifiers. The raw public reads went through TCRdb reprocessing: fastp at Q25, MiXCR clone calling, in-frame beta chains kept. Rows with a matching CDR3 protein are joined into one entry that keeps the most common DNA and genes. The table for this sample lists around 380,000 distinct CDR3 sequences; roughly 10% of them were counted only once. 4.5% to 6.5% of the sample lies in the top ten. The sequencing used PBMCs from the stem cell graft donor, collected from the stem cell graft. These receptors all stem from a human donor who donated a stem cell graft to a child with acute myeloid leukemia.

J is TRBJ2-3 and V is TRBV5-8, with 7 bases matching TRBD2. Per the germline V gene, CDR1 is SGHTS and CDR2 is YDEGEE. After removal of 4 bases from V and 3 bases from J, the junction contained 8 bases not matched to a gene. The CDR3 loop spans 15 amino acids. CDR3 sequence (DNA): TGTGCCAGCAGCGAAGCGGGATTAGCGACAGATACGCAGTATTTT. It yields the protein CASSEAGLATDTQYF. Full variable domain (outside the CDR3, taken from reference TRBV5-8 and TRBJ2-3): EAGVTQSPTHLIKTRGQQATLRCSPISGHTSVYWYQQALGLGLQFLLWYDEGEERNRGNFPPRFSGRQFPNYSSELNVNALELEDSALYLCASSEAGLATDTQYFGPGTRLTVL.

The CDR3 spells CASSDVTGRDEQFF. For the CDR3, the DNA is TGTGCCAGCAGCGATGTAACAGGGCGTGATGAGCAGTTCTTC. The genes are TRBV7-8 and TRBJ2-1, with a weak D call TRBD1 (6 bases). CDR3 length: 14 amino acids. The germline V and J ends were trimmed by 5 bases and 8 bases, with 16 bases remaining between them. Germline V gene sequence: CDR1 SGHVS, CDR2 FQNEAQ.

This clonotype was seen more than once but under ten times. V and J are TRBV20-1 and TRBJ2-5; 13 bases are a match to TRBD2. This CDR3 contains 15 residues. The ends lost 4 bases at V and 1 base at J; junction bases unmatched: 3. Germline CDR1 and CDR2: DFQATT and SNEGSKA (reference sequence). In nucleotides, the CDR3 is TGCAGTGCTACGCGACTAGCGGGAGGCCAAGAGACCCAGTACTTC. Its protein product is CSATRLAGGQETQYF.

J is TRBJ1-1 and V is TRBV7-2, with a weak D call TRBD1 (5 bases). V gave up 2 bases and J gave up 1 base, with 8 bases separating them. Per the germline V gene, CDR1 is SGHTA and CDR2 is FQGNSA. The CDR3 loop spans 14 amino acids. In DNA form, the CDR3 reads TGTGCCAGCAGCTTAACTCAGGGGAACACTGAAGCTTTCTTT. Translation gives CASSLTQGNTEAFF.

This clonotype was detected a few times. CDR3 in amino acids: CASSDSAYNSPLHF. In DNA form, the CDR3 reads TGTGCCAGCAGCGATTCAGCATATAATTCACCCCTCCACTTT. The rearrangement uses TRBV7-8 and TRBJ1-6; D is unclear. Per germline, CDR1 SGHVS and CDR2 FQNEAQ. This CDR3 contains 14 residues. V was pared by 5 bases and J by 4 bases, with 9 bases between.

This clonotype has just a few counts. The chain carries TRBV6-5 and TRBJ2-3, with D unresolved. The germline CDR1 and CDR2 sequences are MNHEY and SVGAGI. Trimming shortened V by 0 bases and J by 2 bases, and 15 bases separated the two germline ends. The CDR3 totals 17 residues. Here the CDR3 DNA reads TGTGCCAGCAGTTACTCCCGGCTAGTGGAAGTCACAGATACGCAGTATTTT. The encoded protein is CASSYSRLVEVTDTQYF.

The sample holds a few counts of this clonotype. The V call is TRBV27, the J call TRBJ2-5; the D gene is possibly TRBD1 (5 bases). The CDR3 runs to 15 residues. V gave up 3 bases and J gave up 5 bases, with 16 bases separating them. Germline V lookup: CDR1 MNHEY, CDR2 SMNVEV (reference sequence). The CDR3 loop reads CASSFSSGSGETQYF. The DNA for the CDR3 is TGTGCCAGCAGTTTCTCGTCAGGGTCCGGGGAGACCCAGTACTTC.

The rearrangement joins TRBV4-3 to TRBJ2-7; D is possibly TRBD1 (5 bases). This CDR3 spans 14 amino acids. CDR1 is LGHNA, CDR2 YSLEER, per germline. V gave up 6 bases and J gave up 2 bases, with 14 bases separating them. CDR3 sequence: CASSLLQGTYEQYF. The CDR3 DNA follows: TGCGCCAGCAGTTTATTGCAGGGTACCTACGAGCAGTACTTC.

In its sample, this clonotype was seen a few times. This chain joins TRBV5-1 and TRBJ2-1; TRBD2 agrees at 9 bases. The J segment lost 8 bases and the V segment lost 4 bases, leaving 7 bases of the junction unmatched. CDR1 is SGHRS and CDR2 is YFSETQ in the germline V gene. This CDR3 region has 14 residues. CDR3 DNA: TGCGCCAGCAGCGTTGGGACTAGCAGGGATGAGCAGTTCTTC. It encodes CASSVGTSRDEQFF.

The chain uses TRBV12-3 or TRBV12-4 and TRBJ2-3, with 13 bases lining up with TRBD2. This CDR3 region has 15 residues. V dropped 5 bases and J dropped 8; count of bases not matched to a gene: 7. The chain's CDR3 is CASSPSTSGGSTQYF. The CDR3 DNA reads TGTGCCAGCAGTCCCTCGACTAGCGGGGGGTCTACGCAGTATTTT.

The rearrangement links TRBV20-1 to TRBJ2-3; possibly TRBD1 for D (6 bases). CDR3 length: 12 amino acids. Germline values: CDR1 DFQATT, CDR2 SNEGSKA (reference sequence). V was cut by 7 bases and J by 4 bases, with 12 bases left in between. In DNA form, the CDR3 reads TGCAGTGGGGTAGGGGGAGCAGATACGCAGTATTTT. Its translation: CSGVGGADTQYF.